The text below deals with one T cell receptor (beta chain). This CDR3 comprises 14 residues. Germline V gene data show CDR1 as KGHSH and CDR2 as LQKENI. V shed 4 bases and J shed 0 bases, with 9 bases lying between them. TCRdb keeps only in-frame clones here, not all; method: immunoSEQ multiplex PCR. The table includes 200,000 to 250,000 clones, roughly nine tenths detected once. These data belong to a study of blood T cell repertoires in COVID-19. Study summary: The study drew acute and convalescent COVID-19 samples from the United States, Italy and Spain. The cDNA or gDNA used as material had been derived from T cells, B-cell-depleted T cells, or PBMCs.

This receptor was obtained from a man in his 60s who had recovered from COVID-19. This chain uses TRBV18 with TRBJ1-2, with D unclear. Material for sequencing was peripheral blood. CDR3 DNA: TGTGCCAGCTCACGACAACAGACTAACTATGGCTACACCTTC. This codes for CASSRQQTNYGYTF.